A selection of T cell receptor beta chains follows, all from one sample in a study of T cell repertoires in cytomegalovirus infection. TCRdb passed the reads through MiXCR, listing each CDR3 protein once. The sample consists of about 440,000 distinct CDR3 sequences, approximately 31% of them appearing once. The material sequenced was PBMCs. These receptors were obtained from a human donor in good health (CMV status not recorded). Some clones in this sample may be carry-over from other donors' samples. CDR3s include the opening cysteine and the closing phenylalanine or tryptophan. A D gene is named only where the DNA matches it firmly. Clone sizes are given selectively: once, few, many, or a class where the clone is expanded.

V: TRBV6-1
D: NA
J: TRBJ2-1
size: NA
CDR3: CASSEPQREQFF
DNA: TGTGCCAGCAGTGAACCACAGAGGGAGCAGTTCTTC

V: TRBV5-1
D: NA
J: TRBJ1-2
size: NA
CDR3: CASSLGPRNGYTF
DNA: TGCGCCAGCAGCTTGGGACCGCGTAACGGCTACACCTTC

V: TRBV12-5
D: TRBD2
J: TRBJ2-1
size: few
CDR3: CASVRGGGASNEQFF
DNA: TGTGCTAGTGTCCGCGGCGGGGGGGCCTCCAATGAGCAGTTCTTC

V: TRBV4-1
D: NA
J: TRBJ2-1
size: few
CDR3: CASSHSPEGMFF
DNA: TGCGCCAGCAGCCACTCCCCGGAGGGAATGTTCTTC

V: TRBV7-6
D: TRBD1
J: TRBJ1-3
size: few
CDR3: CASSSGTGIANTIYF
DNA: TGTGCCAGCAGTTCCGGGACAGGGATAGCAAACACCATATATTTT

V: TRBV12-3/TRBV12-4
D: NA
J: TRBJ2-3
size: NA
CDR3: CASSLWGDTQYF
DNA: TGTGCCAGCAGTTTGTGGGGAGATACGCAGTATTTT

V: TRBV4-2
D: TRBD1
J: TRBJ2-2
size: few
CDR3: CASSQREGQGRTGELFF
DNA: TGTGCCAGCAGCCAAAGAGAGGGACAGGGTCGGACCGGGGAGCTGTTTTTT

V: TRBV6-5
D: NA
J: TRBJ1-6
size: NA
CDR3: CASTKTGNPNSPLHF
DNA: TGTGCCAGCACTAAAACAGGGAATCCTAATTCACCCCTCCACTTT

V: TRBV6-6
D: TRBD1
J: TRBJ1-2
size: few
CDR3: CASSLGSPRGLSGIYGYTF
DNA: TGTGCCAGCAGCCTGGGGAGTCCCAGGGGGCTTAGCGGAATCTATGGCTACACCTTC

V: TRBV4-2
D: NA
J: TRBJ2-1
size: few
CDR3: CASSRNRGGEAYNEQFF
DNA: TGTGCCAGCAGCCGGAATCGAGGGGGGGAGGCCTACAATGAGCAGTTCTTC

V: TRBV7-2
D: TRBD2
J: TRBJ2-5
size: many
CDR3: CASSLEPSGAQETQYF
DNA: TGTGCCAGCAGCTTAGAGCCTAGCGGGGCCCAAGAGACCCAGTACTTC

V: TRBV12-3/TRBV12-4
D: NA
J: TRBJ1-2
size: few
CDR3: CASQRWSDGYTF
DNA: TGTGCCAGCCAGCGCTGGTCGGATGGCTACACCTTC

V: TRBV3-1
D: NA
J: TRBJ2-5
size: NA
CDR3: CASSQLRGVETQYF
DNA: TGTGCCAGCAGCCAATTACGCGGAGTAGAGACCCAGTACTTC

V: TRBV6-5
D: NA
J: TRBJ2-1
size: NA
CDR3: CASSYSGMGGRIGNEQFF
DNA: TGTGCCAGCAGTTACTCAGGAATGGGGGGCAGAATTGGCAATGAGCAGTTCTTC

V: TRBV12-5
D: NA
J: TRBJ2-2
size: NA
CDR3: CASGFTTANTGDLFF
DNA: TGTGCTAGTGGTTTTACGACAGCGAACACCGGGGATCTGTTTTTT

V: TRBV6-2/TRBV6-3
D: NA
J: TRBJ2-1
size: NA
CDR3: CASSYGGPPYNEQFF
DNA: TGTGCCAGCAGTTACGGGGGGCCCCCCTACAATGAGCAGTTCTTC

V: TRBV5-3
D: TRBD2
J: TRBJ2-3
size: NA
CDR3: CASMTSGGYTDTQYF
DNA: TGTGCCAGCATGACTAGCGGGGGTTACACAGATACGCAGTATTTT

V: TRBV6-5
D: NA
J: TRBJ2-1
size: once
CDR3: CASSKVSYNEQFF
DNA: TGTGCCAGCAGTAAAGTATCCTACAATGAGCAGTTCTTC

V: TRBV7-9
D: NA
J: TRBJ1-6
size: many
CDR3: CASTLLTAVNSPLHF
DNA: TGTGCCAGCACCTTGCTGACAGCGGTAAATTCACCCCTCCACTTT

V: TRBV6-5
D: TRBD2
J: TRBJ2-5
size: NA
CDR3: CASSSGGAGETQYF
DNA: TGTGCCAGCAGTAGCGGGGGGGCCGGGGAGACCCAGTACTTC

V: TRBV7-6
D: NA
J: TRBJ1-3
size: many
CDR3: CASSLSGAREKSGNTIYF
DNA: TGTGCCAGCAGCTTATCTGGAGCCAGGGAAAAATCCGGAAACACCATATATTTT

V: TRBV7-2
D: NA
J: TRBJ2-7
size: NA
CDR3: CASREGGGPSYEQYF
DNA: TGTGCCAGCAGGGAGGGGGGGGGTCCCTCCTACGAGCAGTACTTC

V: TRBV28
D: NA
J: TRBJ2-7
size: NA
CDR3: CASRSNSYEQYF
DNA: TGTGCCAGCCGCTCAAACTCCTACGAGCAGTACTTC

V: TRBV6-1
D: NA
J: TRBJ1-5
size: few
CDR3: CASRLASNQPQHF
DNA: TGTGCCAGCAGGCTTGCGAGCAATCAGCCCCAGCATTTT

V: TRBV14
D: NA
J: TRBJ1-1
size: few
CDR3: CASSQYHEAFF
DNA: TGTGCCAGCAGCCAATATCATGAAGCTTTCTTT

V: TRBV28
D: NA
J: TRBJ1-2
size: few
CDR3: CASSRLGGYGYTF
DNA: TGTGCCAGCAGTAGGCTCGGGGGCTATGGCTACACCTTC

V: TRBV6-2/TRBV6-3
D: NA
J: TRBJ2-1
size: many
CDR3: CASSSRDPSYNEQFF
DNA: TGTGCCAGCAGTTCCCGGGACCCCTCCTACAATGAGCAGTTCTTC

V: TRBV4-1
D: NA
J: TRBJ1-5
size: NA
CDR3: CASSQDPGNRNQPQHF
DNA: TGCGCCAGCAGCCAAGATCCGGGGAATCGCAATCAGCCCCAGCATTTT

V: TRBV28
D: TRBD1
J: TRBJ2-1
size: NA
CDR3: CATSGTGEQFF
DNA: TGTGCCACCTCAGGGACAGGGGAGCAGTTCTTC

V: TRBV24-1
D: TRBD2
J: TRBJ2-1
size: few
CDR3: CATSETASGLNEQFF
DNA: TGTGCCACCAGTGAGACGGCTAGCGGACTCAATGAGCAGTTCTTC

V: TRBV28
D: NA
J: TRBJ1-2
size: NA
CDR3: CASSLVQPYGYTF
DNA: TGTGCCAGCAGTTTAGTACAGCCATATGGCTACACCTTC

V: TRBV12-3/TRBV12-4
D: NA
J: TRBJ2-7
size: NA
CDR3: CASSAQGTPSYEQYF
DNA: TGTGCCAGCAGTGCACAGGGAACCCCCTCCTACGAGCAGTACTTC

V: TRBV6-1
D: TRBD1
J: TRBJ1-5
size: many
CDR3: CASSDAQGNNQPQHF
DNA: TGTGCCAGCAGTGATGCACAGGGGAATAATCAGCCCCAGCATTTT

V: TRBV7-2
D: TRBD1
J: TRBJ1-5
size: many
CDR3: CASSTNRGRNQPQHF
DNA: TGTGCCAGCAGCACGAACAGGGGCCGCAATCAGCCCCAGCATTTT

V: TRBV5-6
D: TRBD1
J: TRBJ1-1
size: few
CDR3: CASRRGTGINTEAFF
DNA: TGTGCCAGCAGACGGGGGACAGGCATCAACACTGAAGCTTTCTTT

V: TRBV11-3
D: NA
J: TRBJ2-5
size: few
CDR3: CASSQGTWETQYF
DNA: TGTGCCAGCAGCCAGGGGACGTGGGAGACCCAGTACTTC

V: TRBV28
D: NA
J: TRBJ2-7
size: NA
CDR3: CASSFSWAGRTYEQYF
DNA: TGTGCCAGCAGTTTCTCATGGGCAGGGCGCACCTACGAGCAGTACTTC

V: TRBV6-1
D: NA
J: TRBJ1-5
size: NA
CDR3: CASSEWANQPQHF
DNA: TGTGCCAGCAGTGAATGGGCGAATCAGCCCCAGCATTTT

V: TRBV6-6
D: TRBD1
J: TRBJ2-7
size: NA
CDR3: CASSRSAPGQGGYEQYF
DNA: TGTGCCAGCAGCCGATCCGCCCCGGGACAGGGTGGCTACGAGCAGTACTTC

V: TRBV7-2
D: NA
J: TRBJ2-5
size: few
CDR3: CASSRMRQETQYF
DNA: TGTGCCAGCAGCCGAATGCGTCAAGAGACCCAGTACTTC

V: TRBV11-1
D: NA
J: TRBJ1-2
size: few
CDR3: CASSKRVPNYGYTF
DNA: TGTGCCAGCAGCAAAAGAGTTCCTAACTATGGCTACACCTTC

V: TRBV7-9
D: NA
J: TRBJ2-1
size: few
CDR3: CASIPGGTRGYEQFF
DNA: TGTGCCAGCATCCCCGGTGGAACTCGGGGGTATGAGCAGTTCTTC

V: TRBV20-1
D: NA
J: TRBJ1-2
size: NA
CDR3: CSASPTRVGRYGYTF
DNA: TGCAGTGCTAGCCCAACGAGGGTTGGGCGCTATGGCTACACCTTC

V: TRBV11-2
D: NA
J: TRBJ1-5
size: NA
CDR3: CASSLDRYNQPQHF
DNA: TGTGCCAGCAGCTTAGACAGATACAATCAGCCCCAGCATTTT

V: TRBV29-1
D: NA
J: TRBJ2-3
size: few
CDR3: CSVEVLAGAPDTQYF
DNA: TGCAGCGTTGAAGTTTTGGCGGGGGCACCCGATACGCAGTATTTT

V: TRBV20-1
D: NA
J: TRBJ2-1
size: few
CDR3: CSARGDRWRDNEQFF
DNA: TGCAGTGCTAGAGGGGACCGCTGGAGGGACAATGAGCAGTTCTTC

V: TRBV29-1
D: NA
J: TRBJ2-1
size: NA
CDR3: CSVEGGQYNEQFF
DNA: TGCAGCGTTGAAGGTGGGCAGTACAATGAGCAGTTCTTC

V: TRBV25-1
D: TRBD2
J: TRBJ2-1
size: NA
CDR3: CASTKAGGPRDEQFF
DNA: TGTGCCAGTACCAAGGCGGGGGGTCCTCGTGATGAGCAGTTCTTC

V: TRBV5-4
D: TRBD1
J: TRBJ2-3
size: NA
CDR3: CASSLGGTGGPDTQYF
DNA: TGTGCCAGCAGCTTGGGCGGGACAGGGGGTCCAGATACGCAGTATTTT

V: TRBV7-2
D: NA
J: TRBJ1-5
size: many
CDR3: CASSLEGNNQPQHF
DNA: TGTGCCAGCAGCTTAGAGGGGAACAATCAGCCCCAGCATTTT

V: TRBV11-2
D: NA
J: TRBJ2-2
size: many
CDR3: CASSLLSRGNTGELFF
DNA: TGTGCCAGCAGCTTATTGTCCAGAGGGAACACCGGGGAGCTGTTTTTT

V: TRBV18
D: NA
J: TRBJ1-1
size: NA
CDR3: CASSLDHRNTEAFF
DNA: TGTGCCAGCTCACTCGATCACAGGAACACTGAAGCTTTCTTT

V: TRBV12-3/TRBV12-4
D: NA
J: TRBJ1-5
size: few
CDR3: CASSHQNRGNQPQHF
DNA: TGTGCCAGCAGTCACCAAAACAGAGGCAATCAGCCCCAGCATTTT

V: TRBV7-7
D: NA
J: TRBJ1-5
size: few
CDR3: CASSPWGEQPQHF
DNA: TGTGCCAGCAGCCCCTGGGGGGAACAGCCCCAGCATTTT

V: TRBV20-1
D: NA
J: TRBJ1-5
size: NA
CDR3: CSATSGTVKGQPQHF
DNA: TGCAGTGCTACCTCAGGGACGGTGAAGGGTCAGCCCCAGCATTTT